The clone carrying this T cell receptor (beta chain) was detected a few times. The method was immunoSEQ multiplex PCR; TCRdb's version includes in-frame clones alone and lacks a portion of them. Of about 260,000 clones in the sample, almost 85% were seen once. The sample comes from a study of blood T cell repertoires in COVID-19. The J segment lost 8 bases and the V segment lost 0 bases, leaving 12 bases of the junction unmatched. The CDR3 covers 16 residues. CDR1 is MNHEY and CDR2 is SVGAGI in the germline V gene. The chain employs TRBV6-5 and TRBJ1-2; 7 bases match TRBD1. The sequencing input was peripheral blood. The TCR was taken from a woman older than 75 with acute or convalescent COVID-19. CDR3 coding DNA: TGTGCCAGCAGTTACTCCCCGACAGGGAGAAGGAGCGGCTACACCTTC. This codes for CASSYSPTGRRSGYTF.